These 9 T cell receptor beta chains originate from one sample sequenced in a study of T-cell memory formation after mild COVID-19. TCRdb re-analysed the 5' RACE reads in MiXCR, keeping a single row per CDR3 protein. The sample has about 350,000 distinct CDR3 sequences, roughly an eighth seen once. Source material: PBMCs or a T cell subset sorted from them (not recorded which). The receptors derive from a man between 18 and 35 years old who had mild COVID-19 (a few samples of this study predate the infection). Cell type and time point are not known.

V gene TRBV4-1 combines with J gene TRBJ1-1; TRBD1 is a possible D gene (5 bases). This CDR3 is 16 amino acids long. The V gene lost 1 base and the J gene lost 0 bases, with 12 bases spanning the gap. CDR1 MGHRA and CDR2 YSYEKL come from the germline V gene. The CDR3 is CASSQAPGTMNTEAFF. The DNA for the CDR3 is TGCGCCAGCAGCCAAGCTCCAGGGACGATGAACACTGAAGCTTTCTTT.

J is TRBJ2-5 and V is TRBV6-2 or TRBV6-3; a weak D match, TRBD2 (7 bases). Germline V gene data show CDR1 as MNHEY and CDR2 as SVGEGT. CDR3 length equals 15 residues. V lost 2 bases to trimming and J lost 0 bases, with 10 bases between them. The CDR3 is CASSYAGANQETQYF. For the CDR3, the DNA is TGTGCCAGCAGTTACGCGGGGGCGAACCAAGAGACCCAGTACTTC.

This clonotype was recorded many times. The junction does not match germline at one end; this may be a read error. The chain combines TRBV4-3 with TRBJ2-7; D is uncertain. Per germline, CDR1 LGHNA and CDR2 YSLEER. CDR3 size: 16 residues. CDR3 nucleotides: TGCGCCAGCAGTCAAGAAGCAACCGCGTCAGACTACGAGCAGTACTTC. Translated: CASSQEATASDYEQYF.

The V gene is TRBV6-5, the J gene TRBJ1-4; D unclear. The CDR3 is 12 residues long. Trimming pared 4 bases from V and 10 bases from J, leaving 10 bases between. Germline V lookup: CDR1 MNHEY, CDR2 SVGAGI. The CDR3 is CASSFGNGKLFF. Here the CDR3 DNA reads TGTGCCAGCAGTTTCGGAAACGGAAAACTGTTTTTT.

The chain has TRBV15 and TRBJ2-5; D uncertain. This CDR3 has 15 amino acids. Trimming shortened V by 1 base and J by 3 bases, and 12 bases separated the two germline ends. CDR1 is LNHNV and CDR2 is YYDKDF in the germline V gene (reference sequence). CDR3 region: CATSRGRILKETQYF. The CDR3, as DNA: TGTGCCACCAGCAGAGGCAGAATTCTCAAAGAGACCCAGTACTTC.

The chain recombines TRBV29-1 with TRBJ1-3; TRBD1 is a possible D gene (5 bases). Trimming took off 5 bases at V and 0 bases at J, with 11 bases between the two ends. Per the germline V gene, CDR1 is SQVTM and CDR2 is ANQGSEA. The length of the CDR3 is 14 residues. CDR3 protein: CSVSVTGSGNTIYF. DNA of the CDR3: TGCAGCGTTTCCGTTACAGGCTCTGGAAACACCATATATTTT.

This clonotype was found a few times. V and J are TRBV5-1 and TRBJ2-3, with 12 bases aligning to TRBD1. The V segment lost 4 bases and the J segment 3 bases; nucleotides outside the gene matches: 12. Germline-derived CDR1 and CDR2 are SGHRS and YFSETQ. The CDR3 loop spans 18 amino acids. This CDR3 is CASSTLPGQGAVTDTQYF. The CDR3 DNA follows: TGCGCCAGCAGCACGTTACCGGGACAGGGGGCGGTTACAGATACGCAGTATTTT.

The sample holds a few counts of this clonotype. The chain is built from TRBV12-3 or TRBV12-4 and TRBJ1-3, with D unresolved. Trimming left V 7 bases short and J 8 bases short, with 9 bases between. This CDR3 is 11 amino acids long. The CDR3: CASNLVYTIYF. As DNA, the CDR3 is TGTGCCAGCAACTTGGTATACACCATATATTTT.

This clonotype was seen a few times. V gene TRBV11-2 combines with J gene TRBJ2-5, with 9 positions matching TRBD1. CDR3 length: 14 residues. Germline lookup yields CDR1 SGHAT and CDR2 FQNNGV. Germline trimming cut 5 bases from V and 5 bases from J; bases unmatched to any gene: 6. The CDR3 DNA follows: TGTGCCAGCAGCAGCCGGACAGGGGAGGAGACCCAGTACTTC. The encoded protein is CASSSRTGEETQYF.